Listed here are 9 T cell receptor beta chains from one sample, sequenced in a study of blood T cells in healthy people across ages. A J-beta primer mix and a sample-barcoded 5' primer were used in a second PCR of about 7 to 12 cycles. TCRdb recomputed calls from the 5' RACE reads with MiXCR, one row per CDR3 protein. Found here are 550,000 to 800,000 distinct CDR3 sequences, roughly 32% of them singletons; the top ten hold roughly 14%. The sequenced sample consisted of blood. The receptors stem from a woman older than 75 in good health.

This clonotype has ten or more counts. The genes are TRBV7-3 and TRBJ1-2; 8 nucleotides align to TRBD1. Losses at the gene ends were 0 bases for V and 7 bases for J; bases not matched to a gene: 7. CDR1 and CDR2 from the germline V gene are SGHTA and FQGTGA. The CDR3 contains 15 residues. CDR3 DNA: TGTGCCAGCAGCTTAACGCCGGACAGGGAGGGTGGCTACACCTTC. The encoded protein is CASSLTPDREGGYTF.

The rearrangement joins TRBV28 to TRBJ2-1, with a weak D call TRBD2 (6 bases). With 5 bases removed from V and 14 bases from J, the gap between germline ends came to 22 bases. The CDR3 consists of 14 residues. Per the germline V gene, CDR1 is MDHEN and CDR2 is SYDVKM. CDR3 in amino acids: CASSPPRDSGPKFF. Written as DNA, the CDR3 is TGTGCCAGCAGTCCCCCGAGAGACAGCGGGCCTAAGTTCTTC.

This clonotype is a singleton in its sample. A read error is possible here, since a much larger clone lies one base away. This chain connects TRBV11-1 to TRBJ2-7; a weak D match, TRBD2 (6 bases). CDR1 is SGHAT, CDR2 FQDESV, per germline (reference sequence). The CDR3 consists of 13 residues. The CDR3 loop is CASSLGLPYGQYF. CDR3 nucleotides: TGTGCCAGCAGCCTGGGACTCCCCTACGGGCAGTACTTC.

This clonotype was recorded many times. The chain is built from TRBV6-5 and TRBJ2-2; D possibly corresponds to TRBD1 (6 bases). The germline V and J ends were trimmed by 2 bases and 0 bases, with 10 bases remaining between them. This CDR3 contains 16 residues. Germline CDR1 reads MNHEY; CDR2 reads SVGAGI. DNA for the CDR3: TGTGCCAGCAGTTACCACAGGGCTCCGAACACCGGGGAGCTGTTTTTT. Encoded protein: CASSYHRAPNTGELFF.

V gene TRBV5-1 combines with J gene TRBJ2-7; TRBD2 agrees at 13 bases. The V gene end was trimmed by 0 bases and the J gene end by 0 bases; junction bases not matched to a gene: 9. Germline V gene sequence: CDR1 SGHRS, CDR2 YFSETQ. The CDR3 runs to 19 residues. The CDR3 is CASSLAGLAGSATSYEQYF. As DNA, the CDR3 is TGCGCCAGCAGCTTGGCGGGACTAGCGGGAAGCGCGACCTCCTACGAGCAGTACTTC.

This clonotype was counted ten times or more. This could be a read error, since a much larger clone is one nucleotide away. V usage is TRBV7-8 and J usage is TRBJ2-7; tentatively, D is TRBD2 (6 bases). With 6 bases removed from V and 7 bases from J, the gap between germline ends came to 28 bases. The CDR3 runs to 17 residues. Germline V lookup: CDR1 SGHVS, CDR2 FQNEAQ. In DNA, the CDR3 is TGTGCCAGCAGGCCAAGCCTCCGGGACTTAAGTCGGAATGAGCAGTACTTC. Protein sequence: CASRPSLRDLSRNEQYF.

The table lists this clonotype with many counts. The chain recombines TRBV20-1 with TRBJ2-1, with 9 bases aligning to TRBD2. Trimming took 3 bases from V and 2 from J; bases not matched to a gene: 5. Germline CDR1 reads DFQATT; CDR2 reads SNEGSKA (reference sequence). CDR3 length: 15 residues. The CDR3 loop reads CSARQAGGTYNEQFF. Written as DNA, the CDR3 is TGCAGTGCTAGGCAAGCGGGGGGAACCTACAATGAGCAGTTCTTC.

The CDR3 reads CASSQDGHLTTGELFF. The CDR3, as DNA: TGTGCCAGCAGCCAAGACGGACATTTGACCACCGGGGAGCTGTTTTTT. V and J are TRBV6-2 or TRBV6-3 and TRBJ2-2; TRBD1 might be the D (5 bases). This CDR3 is built from 16 residues. Germline V lookup: CDR1 MNHEY, CDR2 SVGEGT. Trimming removed 6 bases at V and 4 bases at J, with 18 bases between.

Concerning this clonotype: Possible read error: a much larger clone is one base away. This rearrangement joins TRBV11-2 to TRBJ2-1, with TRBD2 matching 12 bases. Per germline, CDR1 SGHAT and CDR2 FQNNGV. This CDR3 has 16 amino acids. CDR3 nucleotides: TGTACCAGCAGCTTCGGACTAGCGGGGATCCCCAGCGAGCAGTTCTTC. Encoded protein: CTSSFGLAGIPSEQFF.